The 19 T cell receptor beta chains given below trace back to one sample, sequenced in a study of blood T cell repertoires in COVID-19. Data came from immunoSEQ multiplex PCR; TCRdb stores just in-frame clones and leaves some out. The data show 310,000 or so clones, with approximately 83% seen just once and approximately 2.2% held by the top ten. Sequences were obtained from peripheral blood. These receptors came from a woman in her twenties or thirties who had recovered from COVID-19.

The chain combines TRBV6-5 with TRBJ2-1, with 7 bases lining up with TRBD1. The CDR3 has 15 residues. The V gene end was trimmed by 2 bases and the J gene end by 6 bases; junction bases not matched to a gene: 7. CDR1 MNHEY and CDR2 SVGAGI come from the germline V gene. In DNA, the CDR3 is TGTGCCAGCAGTTACCTATTGACAGGGATCAATGAGCAGTTCTTC. Translating gives CASSYLLTGINEQFF.

V usage is TRBV9 and J usage is TRBJ2-6; TRBD2 agrees at 8 bases. Germline CDR1 SGDLS, CDR2 YYNGEE. CDR3 length equals 18 residues. V was pared by 3 bases and J by 0 bases, with 8 bases of the junction left unmatched. CDR3 coding DNA: TGTGCCAGCAGCGCCCTTAGCGGGGTGATCTCTGGGGCCAACGTCCTGACTTTC. It encodes CASSALSGVISGANVLTF.

CDR3 DNA sequence: TGTGCCAGCAGCCGAGAACAGGGGAGTGGGTGGGAGACCCAGTACTTC. It yields the protein CASSREQGSGWETQYF. V usage is TRBV5-4 and J usage is TRBJ2-5; TRBD1 matches 7 bases. Trimming at V came to 4 bases and at J to 5 bases, leaving 14 bases not matched to a gene. This CDR3 is built from 16 residues. CDR1 SGHNT and CDR2 YYREEE come from the germline V gene (reference sequence). The complete variable domain, with remaining parts taken from reference TRBV5-4 and TRBJ2-5, reads ETGVTQSPTHLIKTRGQQVTLRCSSQSGHNTVSWYQQALGQGPQFIFQYYREEENGRGNFPPRFSGLQFPNYSSELNVNALELDDSALYLCASSREQGSGWETQYFGPGTRLLVL.

This clone was seen just once. J is TRBJ1-5 and V is TRBV4-2; D might be TRBD1 (6 bases). Germline lookup yields CDR1 LGHNA and CDR2 YNFKEQ. Trimming stripped 1 base from V and 7 bases from J, with 17 bases between. The CDR3 covers 16 residues. The CDR3 nucleotides read TGTGCCAGCAGCCAAGTTTACGGCGGGGGGGGCCAGCCCCAGCATTTT. Translating it yields CASSQVYGGGGQPQHF.

This rearrangement joins TRBV3-1 (or the pseudogene TRBV3-2) to TRBJ1-1; D remains ambiguous. CDR1 is LGHDT and CDR2 is YNNKEL in the germline V gene (reference sequence). The CDR3 spans 17 residues. The V end lost 0 bases, the J end lost 0 bases, and 14 bases lay between the germline ends. CDR3 sequence reads: CASSQDRVGMMNTEAFF. The CDR3 DNA sequence: TGTGCCAGCAGCCAAGATCGGGTAGGTATGATGAACACTGAAGCTTTCTTT.

The chain is built from TRBV10-3 and TRBJ2-3; D is perhaps TRBD1 (6 bases). Trimming took off 9 bases at V and 5 bases at J, with 15 bases between the two ends. This CDR3 is 13 amino acids long. Germline CDR1 and CDR2: ENHRY and SYGVKD. The CDR3 loop is CAMGTGMGDTQYF. CDR3 in DNA: TGTGCCATGGGAACAGGGATGGGAGATACGCAGTATTTT.

This chain connects TRBV27 to TRBJ1-5; 8 bases line up with TRBD1. The CDR3 is made up of 15 amino acids. J gave up 10 bases and V 2 bases, and 10 bases lay outside the gene matches. Germline V gene lookup returns CDR1 MNHEY and CDR2 SMNVEV (reference sequence). CDR3 loop: CASSLRQGASDPQHF. Here the CDR3 DNA reads TGTGCCAGCAGTTTACGCCAGGGGGCCTCCGATCCCCAGCATTTT.

This clone was counted between two and nine times. CDR3 DNA sequence: TGTGCCAGCAGTTTAGCGCGTCATCAGCCCCAGCATTTT. Protein sequence: CASSLARHQPQHF. The genes are TRBV12-3 or TRBV12-4 and TRBJ1-5; D not resolved. The CDR3 spans 13 residues. Trimming pared 0 bases from V and 5 bases from J, leaving 5 bases between.

The chain carries TRBV7-2 and TRBJ2-2, with D perhaps matching TRBD1 (6 bases). Germline values: CDR1 SGHTA, CDR2 FQGNSA. V lost 5 bases and J lost 5, with 12 bases in between. CDR3 length: 14 amino acids. CDR3 residues: CASSEDSHTGELFF. The CDR3 DNA sequence: TGTGCCAGCAGCGAGGACAGCCATACCGGGGAGCTGTTTTTT.

The chain couples TRBV10-2 to TRBJ1-1; D possibly corresponds to TRBD1 (6 bases). Germline values: CDR1 WSHSY, CDR2 SAAADI. This CDR3 has 13 residues. The ends were cut back, 7 bases at V and 6 bases at J, with 15 bases in the middle. The CDR3 DNA sequence: TGCGCCAGCAACTCCGGACAGTCTCCTGAAGCTTTCTTT. It is translated as CASNSGQSPEAFF.

CDR3 sequence (DNA): TGTGCCAGCAGCTTACAGGGCCTAGGTAGCTATGGCTACACCTTC. Translated: CASSLQGLGSYGYTF. V gene TRBV7-2 combines with J gene TRBJ1-2; weak D call: TRBD1 (5 bases). Trimming shortened V by 2 bases and J by 4 bases, and 14 bases separated the two germline ends. Germline loops: CDR1 SGHTA, CDR2 FQGNSA. CDR3 length: 15 amino acids.

The rearrangement uses TRBV28 and TRBJ2-7; 10 bases align to TRBD1. This CDR3 has 14 residues. Losses at the gene ends were 10 bases for V and 5 bases for J; bases not matched to a gene: 11. Per the germline V gene, CDR1 is MDHEN and CDR2 is SYDVKM. The DNA of the CDR3 is TGTGCCACCTCAGGACAGGGGGGAAAAGACGAGCAGTACTTC. This codes for CATSGQGGKDEQYF. Variable domain in full (rest from reference TRBV28 and TRBJ2-7): DVKVTQSSRYLVKRTGEKVFLECVQDMDHENMFWYRQDPGLGLRLIYFSYDVKMKEKGDIPEGYSVSREKKERFSLILESASTNQTSMYLCATSGQGGKDEQYFGPGTRLTVT.

This clone was detected only once. The chain carries TRBV2 and TRBJ2-2, with D possibly TRBD2 on 5 matching bases. CDR1 is SNHLY and CDR2 is FYNNEI in the germline V gene. CDR3 length equals 14 residues. Trimming shortened V by 8 bases and J by 2 bases, and 12 bases separated the two germline ends. The CDR3 DNA reads TGTGCCAGCGGCGGGTTCCGAAACACCGGGGAGCTGTTTTTT. It yields the protein CASGGFRNTGELFF.

The CDR3 sequence is CATGGQIDEQYF. DNA for the CDR3: TGTGCCACCGGGGGACAGATCGACGAGCAGTACTTC. The chain employs TRBV19 and TRBJ2-7; D is perhaps TRBD1 (7 bases). The CDR3 has 12 amino acids. V was cut by 10 bases and J by 5 bases, with 15 bases left in between. Looked up from germline, CDR1 is LNHDA and CDR2 is SQIVND (reference sequence).

The chain links TRBV7-9 to TRBJ1-1; no clear D gene. The CDR3 runs to 15 residues. V was shortened by 6 bases and J by 1 base, with 15 bases between the two germline ends. CDR1 SEHNR and CDR2 FQNEAQ come from the germline V gene (reference sequence). CDR3 in amino acids: CASREGDGGNTEAFF. For the CDR3, the DNA is TGTGCCAGCAGAGAGGGAGACGGCGGGAACACTGAAGCTTTCTTT.

The chain employs TRBV7-8 and TRBJ1-2, with 7 nucleotides matching TRBD1. This CDR3 has 16 amino acids. The V gene's germline CDR1 is SGHVS and CDR2 FQNEAQ. The V and J ends lost 5 bases and 4 bases, in that order; junction bases with no gene match: 13. CDR3 coding DNA: TGTGCCAGCAGCAATACCAAGGGGGCAGCTGGCTATGGCTACACCTTC. As protein: CASSNTKGAAGYGYTF.

This clone was counted once. V is TRBV2 and J is TRBJ2-7; a weak D match, TRBD1 (5 bases). In germline, CDR1 is SNHLY, CDR2 FYNNEI. The CDR3 sequence is 14 residues long. The V end lost 4 bases, the J end lost 7 bases, and 17 bases lay between the germline ends. CDR3 in DNA: TGTGCCAGCAGTGGACAGCTATGGGGCTGGGAGCAGTACTTC. Translated: CASSGQLWGWEQYF.

This clone has only one observation. This CDR3 reads CASSSGQEAFF. The CDR3 coding sequence is TGTGCCAGCAGCTCCGGACAGGAAGCTTTCTTT. The rearrangement joins TRBV13 to TRBJ1-1; tentative D call: TRBD1 (6 bases). Germline-derived CDR1 and CDR2 are PRHDT and FYEKMQ (reference sequence). Deletions cut 4 bases from V and 8 bases from J, with 8 bases between. The CDR3 consists of 11 residues.

This clone has ten or more counts. V usage is TRBV7-2 and J usage is TRBJ2-7; D possibly corresponds to TRBD1 (6 bases). V lost 6 bases, J lost 5 bases, and 17 bases lay in between. There are 14 residues in the CDR3. Germline loops: CDR1 SGHTA, CDR2 FQGNSA. The CDR3 is CASREDPGENEQYF. The CDR3 DNA is TGTGCCAGCAGGGAAGATCCAGGGGAGAACGAGCAGTACTTC.